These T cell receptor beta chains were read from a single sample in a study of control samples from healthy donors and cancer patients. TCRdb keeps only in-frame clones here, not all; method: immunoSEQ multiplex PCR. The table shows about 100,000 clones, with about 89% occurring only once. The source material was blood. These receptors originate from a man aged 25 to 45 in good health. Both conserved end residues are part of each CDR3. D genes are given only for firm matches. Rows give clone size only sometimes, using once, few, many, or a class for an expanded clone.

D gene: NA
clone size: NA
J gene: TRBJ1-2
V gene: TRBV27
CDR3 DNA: TGTGCCAGCAGTCCCATACGGAACAACCTTAGGGGCTACACCTTC
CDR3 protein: CASSPIRNNLRGYTF

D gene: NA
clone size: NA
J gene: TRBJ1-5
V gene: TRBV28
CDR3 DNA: TGTGCCAGCAGTGACCCAAACAGTTATAGCAATCAGCCCCAGCATTTT
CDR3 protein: CASSDPNSYSNQPQHF

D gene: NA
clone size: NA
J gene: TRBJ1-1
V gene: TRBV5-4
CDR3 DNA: TGTGCCAGCAGCTTAATCGGGGGGTGGAACACTGAAGCTTTCTTT
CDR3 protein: CASSLIGGWNTEAFF

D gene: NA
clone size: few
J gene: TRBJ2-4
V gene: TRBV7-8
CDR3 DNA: TGTGCCAGCAGCTTAGTTTTGGGTTTAGCCAAAAACATTCAGTACTTC
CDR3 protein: CASSLVLGLAKNIQYF

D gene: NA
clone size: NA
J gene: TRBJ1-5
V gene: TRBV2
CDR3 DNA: TGTGCCAGCGACAGGAGAGGTGGCAATCAGCCCCAGCATTTT
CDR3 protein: CASDRRGGNQPQHF

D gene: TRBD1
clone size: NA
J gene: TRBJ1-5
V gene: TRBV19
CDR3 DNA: TGTGCCAGTAGTCCCCCGGGACAGCCGGGCAATCAGCCCCAGCATTTT
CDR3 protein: CASSPPGQPGNQPQHF

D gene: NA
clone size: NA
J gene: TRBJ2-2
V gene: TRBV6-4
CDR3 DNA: TGTGCCAGCAGTGACTGGCAGTTCACCGGGGAGCTGTTTTTT
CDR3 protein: CASSDWQFTGELFF

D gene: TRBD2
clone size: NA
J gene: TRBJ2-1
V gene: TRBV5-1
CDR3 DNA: TGCGCCAGCAGCCGCCTAGCGGGTTACAATGAGCAGTTCTTC
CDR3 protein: CASSRLAGYNEQFF

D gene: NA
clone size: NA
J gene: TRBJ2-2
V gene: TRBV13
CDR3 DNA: TGTGCCAGCAGTATCTTCGGGACCGGGGAGCTGTTTTTT
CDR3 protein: CASSIFGTGELFF

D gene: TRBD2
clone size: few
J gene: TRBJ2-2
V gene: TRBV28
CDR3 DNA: TGTGCCAGCAGTTTATGGGGACTAGCGGGAGGGCCCGGGGAGCTGTTTTTT
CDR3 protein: CASSLWGLAGGPGELFF

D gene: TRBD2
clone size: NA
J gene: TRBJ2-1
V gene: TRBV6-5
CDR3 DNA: TGTGCCAGCAGTTCCCCGGGTCGCGGGAGAGTCCATGAGCAGTTCTTC
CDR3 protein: CASSSPGRGRVHEQFF

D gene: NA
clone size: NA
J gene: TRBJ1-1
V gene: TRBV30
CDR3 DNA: TGTGCCTGGAGTATACTAACCCCTGGAGCTTTCTTT
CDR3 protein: CAWSILTPGAFF

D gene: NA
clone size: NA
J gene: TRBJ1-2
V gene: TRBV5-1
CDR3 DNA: TGCGCCAGCAGTCTAACCGGGACACCGGATAACTATGGCTACACCTTC
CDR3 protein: CASSLTGTPDNYGYTF

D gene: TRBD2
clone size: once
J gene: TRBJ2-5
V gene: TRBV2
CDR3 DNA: TGTGCCAGCAGTGAACTAGCGGGGTCAGAGACCCAGTACTTC
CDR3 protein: CASSELAGSETQYF

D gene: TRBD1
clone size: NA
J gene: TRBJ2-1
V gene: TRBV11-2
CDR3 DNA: TGTGCCAGCAGCTTCAATGGGGCAGGGACAGGGAGTCACAATGAGCAGTTCTTC
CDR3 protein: CASSFNGAGTGSHNEQFF

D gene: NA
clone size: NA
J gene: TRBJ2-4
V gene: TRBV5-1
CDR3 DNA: TGCGCCAGCAGCTTGGAACGGGGCGAAAACGACCGTCTAGCCAAAAACATTCAGTACTTC
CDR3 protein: CASSLERGENDRLAKNIQYF

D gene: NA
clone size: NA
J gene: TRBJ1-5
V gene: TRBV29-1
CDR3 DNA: TGCAGCGTTGGGGGTTGGGGCAATCAGCCCCAGCATTTT
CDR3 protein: CSVGGWGNQPQHF

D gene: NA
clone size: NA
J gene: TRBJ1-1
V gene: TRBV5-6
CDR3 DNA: TGTGCCAGCAGCTTGAATGGCAGGAACACTGAAGCTTTCTTT
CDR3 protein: CASSLNGRNTEAFF

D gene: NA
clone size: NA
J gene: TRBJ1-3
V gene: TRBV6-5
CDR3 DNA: TGTGCCAGCAGTTACGGGACCGGGCAGGGAAACACCATATATTTT
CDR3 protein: CASSYGTGQGNTIYF

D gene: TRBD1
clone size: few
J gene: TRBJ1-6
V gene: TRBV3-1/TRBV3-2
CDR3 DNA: TGTGCCAGCAGCCCCGACAGGGGGCGATCACCCCTCCACTTT
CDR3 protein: CASSPDRGRSPLHF

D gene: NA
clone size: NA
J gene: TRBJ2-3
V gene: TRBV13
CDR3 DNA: TGTGCCAGCGGCCGTCTGGCGGGCGATACGCAGTATTTT
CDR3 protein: CASGRLAGDTQYF

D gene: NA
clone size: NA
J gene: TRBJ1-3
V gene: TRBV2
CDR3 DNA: TGTGCCAGCAGTGAAGAGGGGGTAGCTGGAAACACCATATATTTT
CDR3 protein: CASSEEGVAGNTIYF

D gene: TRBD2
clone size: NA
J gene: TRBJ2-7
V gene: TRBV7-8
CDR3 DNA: TGTGCCAGCAGCTTGTCAGGGTGGGGCGGGAGGAACTACGAGCAGTACTTC
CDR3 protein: CASSLSGWGGRNYEQYF

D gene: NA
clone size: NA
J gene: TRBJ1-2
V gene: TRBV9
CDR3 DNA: TGTGCCAGCAGCGCACAAGGACAGCTCGTTCGTGGCTACACCTTC
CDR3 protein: CASSAQGQLVRGYTF

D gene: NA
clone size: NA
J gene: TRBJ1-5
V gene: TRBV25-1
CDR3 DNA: TGTGCCAGCAGCCGGGGGGGTATCGGTCAGCCCCAGCATTTT
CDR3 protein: CASSRGGIGQPQHF

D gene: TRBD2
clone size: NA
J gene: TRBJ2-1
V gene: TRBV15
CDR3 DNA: TGTGCCACCAGCAGAGGCTTAATAGCGGGGCCCTTGAGGAATGAGCAGTTCTTC
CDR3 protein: CATSRGLIAGPLRNEQFF

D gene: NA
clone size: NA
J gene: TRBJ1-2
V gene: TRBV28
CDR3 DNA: TGTGCTACTCGGCCCGGGGGCGCCTATGGCTACACCTTC
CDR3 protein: CATRPGGAYGYTF

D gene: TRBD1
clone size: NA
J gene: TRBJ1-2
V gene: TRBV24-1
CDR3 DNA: TGTGCCACCAGTGACGAAAGGACAGGGATCGACGGCTACACCTTC
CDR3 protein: CATSDERTGIDGYTF

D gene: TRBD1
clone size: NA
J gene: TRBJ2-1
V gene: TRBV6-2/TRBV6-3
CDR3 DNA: TGTGCCAGCAGTAAACCCGGGACAGGGGAGTATGAGCAGTTCTTC
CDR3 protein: CASSKPGTGEYEQFF

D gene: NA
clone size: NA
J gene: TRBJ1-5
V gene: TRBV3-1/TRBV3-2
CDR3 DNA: TGTGCCAGCAGCCAAGCCCCGGGGGCAAGCAATCAGCCCCAGCATTTT
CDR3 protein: CASSQAPGASNQPQHF

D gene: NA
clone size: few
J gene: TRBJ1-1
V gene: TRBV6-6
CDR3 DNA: TGTGCCACCGGAGGTTTCGTGAACACTGAAGCTTTCTTT
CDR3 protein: CATGGFVNTEAFF

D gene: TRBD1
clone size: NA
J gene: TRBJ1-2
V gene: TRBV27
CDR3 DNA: TGTGCCAGCAGTCCACAGCCGGGACAGGGGGATGGGGCTAGTGGCTACACCTTC
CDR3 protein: CASSPQPGQGDGASGYTF

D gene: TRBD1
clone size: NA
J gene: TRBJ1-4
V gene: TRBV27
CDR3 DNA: TGTGCCAGCAGTTTATCGGTGGGGACAGTAAATAATGAAAAACTGTTTTTT
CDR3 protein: CASSLSVGTVNNEKLFF

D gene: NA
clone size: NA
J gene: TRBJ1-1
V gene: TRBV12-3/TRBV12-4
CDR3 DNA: TGTGCCAGCAGTTTGTTAGGGGACACTGAAGCTTTCTTT
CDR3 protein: CASSLLGDTEAFF

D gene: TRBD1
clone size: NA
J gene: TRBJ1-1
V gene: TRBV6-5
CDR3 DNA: TGTGCCAGCAGTTACTCACGACAGGGAGACACTGAAGCTTTCTTT
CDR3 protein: CASSYSRQGDTEAFF

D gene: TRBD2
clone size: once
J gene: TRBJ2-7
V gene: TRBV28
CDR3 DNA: TGTGCCAGCAGTTTAGTCGGGGCGGGAGACTCCTACGAGCAGTACTTC
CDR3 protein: CASSLVGAGDSYEQYF

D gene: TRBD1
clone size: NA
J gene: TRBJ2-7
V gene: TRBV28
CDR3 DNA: TGTGCCAGCGAGGACAGGGTATCCTACGAGCAGTACTTC
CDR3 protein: CASEDRVSYEQYF

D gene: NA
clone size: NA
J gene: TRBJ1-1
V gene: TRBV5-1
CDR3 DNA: TGCGCCAGCAGTCGTGGGGGATCTAACACTGAAGCTTTCTTT
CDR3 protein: CASSRGGSNTEAFF

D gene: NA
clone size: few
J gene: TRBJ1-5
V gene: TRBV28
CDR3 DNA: TGTGCCAGCAGTTTGATGGGTCTGGACCAGGGCAATCAGCCCCAGCATTTT
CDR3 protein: CASSLMGLDQGNQPQHF

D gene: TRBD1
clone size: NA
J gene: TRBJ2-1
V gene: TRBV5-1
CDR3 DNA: TGCGCCAGCAGAATTACCGGGACAGACAATGAGCAGTTCTTC
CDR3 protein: CASRITGTDNEQFF

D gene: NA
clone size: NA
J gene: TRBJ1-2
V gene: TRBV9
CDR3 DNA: TGTGCCAGCAGCGTAGTGGGCCTGGATGGACTCACCTTC
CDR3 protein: CASSVVGLDGLTF

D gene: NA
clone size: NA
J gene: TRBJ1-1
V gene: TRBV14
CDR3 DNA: TGTGCCAGCAGCCAAGTACGGGGGCCTGGCGCTGAAGCTTTCTTT
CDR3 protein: CASSQVRGPGAEAFF

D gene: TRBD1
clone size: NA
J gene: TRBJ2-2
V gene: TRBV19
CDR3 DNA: TGTGCCAGTAGGGACAGGCAACAGCCTAACACCGGGGAGCTGTTTTTT
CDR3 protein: CASRDRQQPNTGELFF

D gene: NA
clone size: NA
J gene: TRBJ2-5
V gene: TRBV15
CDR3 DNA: TGTGCCACCAGCCGAAGAGTTAGGGCAGGGGAGACCCAGTACTTC
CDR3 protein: CATSRRVRAGETQYF

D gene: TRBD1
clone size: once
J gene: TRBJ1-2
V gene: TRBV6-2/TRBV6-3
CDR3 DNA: TGTGCCAGCAGCGCATGGACAGGGTCTAACTATGGCTACACCTTC
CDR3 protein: CASSAWTGSNYGYTF

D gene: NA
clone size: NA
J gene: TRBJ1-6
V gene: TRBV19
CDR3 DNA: TGTGCCAGTAGTCGGGGGGATTGGCGATCACCCCTCCACTTT
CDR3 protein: CASSRGDWRSPLHF

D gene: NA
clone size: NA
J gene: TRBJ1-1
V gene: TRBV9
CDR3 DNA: TGTGCCAGCAGCGCCGAGGCAGTGAACACTGAAGCTTTCTTT
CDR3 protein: CASSAEAVNTEAFF

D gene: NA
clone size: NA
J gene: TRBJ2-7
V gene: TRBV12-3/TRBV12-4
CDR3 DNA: TGTGCCAGCAGTTTAAATATCAGGGACGAGCAGTACTTC
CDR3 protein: CASSLNIRDEQYF

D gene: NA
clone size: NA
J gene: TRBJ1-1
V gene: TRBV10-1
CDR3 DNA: TGCGCCAGCCCGGGACATCGAAACACTGAAGCTTTCTTT
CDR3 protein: CASPGHRNTEAFF

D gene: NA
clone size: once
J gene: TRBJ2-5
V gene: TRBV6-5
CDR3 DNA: TGTGCCAGCAGTTACTCGGTCGGGAGAAGGGAGACCCAGTACTTC
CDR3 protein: CASSYSVGRRETQYF